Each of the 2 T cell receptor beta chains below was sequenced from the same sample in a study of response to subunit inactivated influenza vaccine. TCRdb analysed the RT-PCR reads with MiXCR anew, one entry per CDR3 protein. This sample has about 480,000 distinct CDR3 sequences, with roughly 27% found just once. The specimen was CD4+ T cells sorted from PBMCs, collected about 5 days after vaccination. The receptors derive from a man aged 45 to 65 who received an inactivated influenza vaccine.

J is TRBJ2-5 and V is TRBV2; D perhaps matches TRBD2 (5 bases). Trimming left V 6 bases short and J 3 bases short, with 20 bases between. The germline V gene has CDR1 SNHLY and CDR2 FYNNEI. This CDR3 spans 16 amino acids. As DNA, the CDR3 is TGTGCCAGCAGCCCTATGGGTGCGGGCCACAAAGAGACCCAGTACTTC. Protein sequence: CASSPMGAGHKETQYF.

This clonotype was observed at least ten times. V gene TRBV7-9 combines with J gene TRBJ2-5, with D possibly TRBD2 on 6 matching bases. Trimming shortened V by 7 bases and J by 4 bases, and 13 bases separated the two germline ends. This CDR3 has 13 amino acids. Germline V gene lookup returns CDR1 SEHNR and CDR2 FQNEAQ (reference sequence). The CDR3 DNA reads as TGTGCCAGCACCCCCCAGGGAGGAGAGACCCAGTACTTC. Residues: CASTPQGGETQYF.